A selection of T cell receptor beta chains follows, all from one sample in a study of T cells in Graves' hyperthyroidism and ophthalmopathy. TCRdb recomputed calls from the multiplex PCR reads with MiXCR, one row per CDR3 protein. In the table there are roughly 360,000 distinct CDR3 sequences, roughly 13% of which are singletons. Sequenced sample: blood. Every receptor here comes from a young man with Graves' hyperthyroidism that later progressed to Graves' ophthalmopathy. The CDR3 runs from the conserved cysteine through the conserved F or W. The D gene is left open where the match is weak. The size of a clone is reported for some rows only, either as once, few or many, or as a class for expanded clones.

d_gene	abundance	v_gene	j_gene	CDR3nt	CDR3aa
.	.	TRBV4-1	TRBJ2-7	TGCGCCAGCAGCCAAGTCCCAGATTTAACCTACGAGCAGTACTTC	CASSQVPDLTYEQYF
.	.	TRBV18	TRBJ2-7	TGTGCCAGCTCATCGGAGGGCATCCGACAAAACGAGCAGTACTTC	CASSSEGIRQNEQYF
TRBD1	many	TRBV27	TRBJ2-7	TGTGCCAGCAGTTCGGCCCGGACAGGGGGTATGGACGAGCAGTACTTC	CASSSARTGGMDEQYF
TRBD1	.	TRBV9	TRBJ1-5	TGTGCTAGCAGCGTACAAGACAGGGCTGGGAATCAGCCCCAGCATTTT	CASSVQDRAGNQPQHF
.	many	TRBV6-2/TRBV6-3	TRBJ1-4	TGTGCCAGCAGCCGCCCCAGGACAACTAATGAAAAACTGTTTTTT	CASSRPRTTNEKLFF
TRBD1	.	TRBV5-1	TRBJ1-4	TGCGCCAGCAGCGTGGGACAGGGGGGAGAAAAACTGTTTTTT	CASSVGQGGEKLFF
TRBD2	.	TRBV10-1	TRBJ2-2	TGCGCCAGCAGTGAGTCGGGCCTAGCGGGGGGACTTCAGAACACCGGGGAGCTGTTTTTT	CASSESGLAGGLQNTGELFF
.	many	TRBV29-1	TRBJ2-1	TGCAGCGTTGTGGGGGGCAGGGGTGAGCAGTTCTTC	CSVVGGRGEQFF
.	many	TRBV28	TRBJ2-1	TGTGCCAGCAGTTCCATCACAAGGGAGCAGTTCTTC	CASSSITREQFF
.	many	TRBV7-9	TRBJ1-1	TGTGCCAGCAGCTTAGCGCCTTGGGGAGGGGGGAACACTGAAGCTTTCTTT	CASSLAPWGGGNTEAFF
.	few	TRBV19	TRBJ2-7	TGTGCCAGTACCAACTCAGGGAGTTCCTACGAGCAGTACTTC	CASTNSGSSYEQYF
TRBD2	.	TRBV5-1	TRBJ2-2	TGCGCCAGCAACCCTTTAGCGGGGGCGAGCACCGGGGAGCTGTTTTTT	CASNPLAGASTGELFF
.	few	TRBV7-9	TRBJ1-3	TGTGCCAGCAGCCCCGGCCCAGTCTCTGGAAACACCATATATTTT	CASSPGPVSGNTIYF
TRBD1	.	TRBV15	TRBJ2-1	TGTGCCACCAGCAGAGAACGGACAGGGGCAGCCTACAATGAGCAGTTCTTC	CATSRERTGAAYNEQFF
.	many	TRBV15	TRBJ1-2	TGTGCCACCAGCAGAGATCTGGTGGGTCAAGGGAGCTATGGCTACACCTTC	CATSRDLVGQGSYGYTF
.	.	TRBV7-4	TRBJ2-3	TGTGCCAGCAATTCCCGTACAGATACGCAGTATTTT	CASNSRTDTQYF
TRBD1	.	TRBV25-1	TRBJ2-7	TGTGCCAGCAGTGAGGACAGGGGGGGAGACGAGCAGTACTTC	CASSEDRGGDEQYF
TRBD2	many	TRBV12-3/TRBV12-4	TRBJ2-5	TGTGCCAGCACTACTGGGACTAGCGGGAGCCAAGAGACCCAGTACTTC	CASTTGTSGSQETQYF
TRBD2	many	TRBV28	TRBJ2-5	TGTGCCAGCAAGGAGCGGGGGGTCCAAGAGACCCAGTACTTC	CASKERGVQETQYF
TRBD1	many	TRBV3-1	TRBJ2-1	TGTGCCAGCAGCCAAGAGGGACAGCCCTACAATGAGCAGTTCTTC	CASSQEGQPYNEQFF
.	many	TRBV2	TRBJ1-1	TGTGCCAGCACCGCAGGGGAAGACACTGAAGCTTTCTTT	CASTAGEDTEAFF
TRBD2	few	TRBV6-2/TRBV6-3	TRBJ2-2	TGTGCCAGCAGTCCGCAGCGGGGGGACACCGGGGAGCTGTTTTTT	CASSPQRGDTGELFF
.	many	TRBV20-1	TRBJ2-7	TGCAGTGCTAGAGATGCAACGGGGCAAGCCTACGAGCAGTACTTC	CSARDATGQAYEQYF
TRBD1	many	TRBV28	TRBJ1-5	TGTGCCAGCAACCACAGGGGGGGCAATCAGCCCCAGCATTTT	CASNHRGGNQPQHF
TRBD1	.	TRBV5-6	TRBJ1-1	TGTGCCAGCAGCTTGCGGGGAGGGGGCTCTGAAGCTTTCTTT	CASSLRGGGSEAFF
.	.	TRBV20-1	TRBJ1-5	TGCAGTGCCAGCGGGGGTGGAAATCAGCCCCAGCATTTT	CSASGGGNQPQHF
.	once	TRBV11-2	TRBJ1-2	TGTGCCAGCAGCTTAGATCATGGCCGGGCCTATGGCTACACCTTC	CASSLDHGRAYGYTF
TRBD2	many	TRBV20-1	TRBJ2-7	TGCAGTGCTAGAGAGGTGGGGGGGTCTGTCCACGAGCAGTACTTC	CSAREVGGSVHEQYF
.	.	TRBV5-5	TRBJ1-5	TGTGCCAGCAGCCGCACAGGGTTAAGCAATCAGCCCCAGCATTTT	CASSRTGLSNQPQHF
TRBD2	many	TRBV11-3	TRBJ2-7	TGTGCCAGCAGCTTCAAGCGGGGGAACTCCTACGAGCAGTACTTC	CASSFKRGNSYEQYF
TRBD1	many	TRBV28	TRBJ2-1	TGTGCCAGCAGTCCGCCGGGACAGGGGACCTACAATGAGCAGTTCTTC	CASSPPGQGTYNEQFF
.	few	TRBV28	TRBJ1-2	TGTGCCAGCACCCCTACAGGGTATGGCTACACCTTC	CASTPTGYGYTF
.	many	TRBV10-3	TRBJ1-1	TGTGCCATCAAAACCCAGATACGGACTGAAGCTTTCTTT	CAIKTQIRTEAFF
TRBD2	.	TRBV2	TRBJ2-2	TGTGCCAGCAAATTGGCGGGGGTGAACACCGGGGAGCTGTTTTTT	CASKLAGVNTGELFF
.	.	TRBV27	TRBJ2-1	TGTGCCAGCAGTTTATCGGGTGGGACCCACAATGAGCAGTTCTTC	CASSLSGGTHNEQFF